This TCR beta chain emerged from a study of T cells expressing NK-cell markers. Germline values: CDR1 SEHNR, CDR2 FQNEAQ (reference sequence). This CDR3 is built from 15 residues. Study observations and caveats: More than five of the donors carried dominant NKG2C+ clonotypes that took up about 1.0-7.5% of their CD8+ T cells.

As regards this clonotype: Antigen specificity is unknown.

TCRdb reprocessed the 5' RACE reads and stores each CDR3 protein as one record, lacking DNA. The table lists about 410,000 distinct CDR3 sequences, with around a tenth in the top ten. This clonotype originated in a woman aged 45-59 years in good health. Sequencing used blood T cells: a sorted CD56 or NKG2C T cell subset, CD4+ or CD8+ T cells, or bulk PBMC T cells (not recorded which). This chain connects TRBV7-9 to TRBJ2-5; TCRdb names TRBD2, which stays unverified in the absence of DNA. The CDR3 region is CASSSPLADQETQYF.